The clone carrying this TCR beta chain was detected only once. CDR1 is LNHNV and CDR2 is YYDKDF in the germline V gene (reference sequence). After removal of 0 bases from V and 0 bases from J, the junction contained 0 bases not matched to a gene. The CDR3 contains 15 residues. The data were taken from a study of T cell changes during pregnancy in multiple sclerosis. The repertoire was sequenced with immunoSEQ multiplex PCR; TCRdb's copy has only in-frame clones and lacks some. Of about 110,000 clones listed, roughly 92% were seen once; the top ten hold less than 2%. This TCR was sampled from a female donor with multiple sclerosis, enrolled in a pregnancy study. The chain links TRBV15 to TRBJ2-7; 9 bases match TRBD2. Material: peripheral blood, obtained in the third trimester of pregnancy. The chain's CDR3 is CATSRDSGSSYEQYF. CDR3 DNA sequence: TGTGCCACCAGCAGAGATAGCGGGAGCTCCTACGAGCAGTACTTC. The variable domain in full, with the rest retrieved from reference TRBV15 and TRBJ2-7, is DAMVIQNPRYQVTQFGKPVTLSCSQTLNHNVMYWYQQKSSQAPKLLFHYYDKDFNNEADTPDNFQSRRPNTSFCFLDIRSPGLGDTAMYLCATSRDSGSSYEQYFGPGTRLTVT.